The clone carrying this T cell receptor beta chain has more than one count but fewer than ten. Its antigen is as yet unknown. Expressed TCRB transcripts got sequenced, as all isolated RNA was reverse transcribed. TCRdb's copy holds only in-frame clones and misses some; the assay was immunoSEQ multiplex PCR. Here the sample spans under 250,000 clones, approximately 15% being singletons. Germline CDR1 reads MNHEY; CDR2 reads SMNVEV (reference sequence). J was trimmed by 1 base and V by 4 bases; bases with no gene match: 0. This CDR3 region has 14 residues. This entry is derived from a study of beta chain features in type 1 diabetes. Whole-study findings and limits: Shortening of TCRB CDR3s, moderate but significant, appeared in all four CD4+ subsets of Type 1 diabetes patients.

V is TRBV27 and J is TRBJ1-1; 10 bases line up with TRBD1. The specimen was naive CD4+ T cells from blood. This clonotype was obtained from a man aged 25-45 years with type 1 diabetes. As DNA, the CDR3 is TGTGCCAGCAGTTGGACAGGGGGGAACACTGAAGCTTTCTTT. Protein: CASSWTGGNTEAFF.